These 24 T cell receptor beta chains were sequenced from one sample in a study of beta chain features in type 1 diabetes. cDNA synthesis used the whole RNA isolate, giving expressed TCRB sequences. Clones were read by immunoSEQ multiplex PCR, and TCRdb kept only the in-frame ones, dropping some. This sample has hundreds of thousands of clones, with 7.5% to 9% found just once. Sequencing was carried out using central memory CD4+ T cells from blood. The source is a woman aged 18-35 years in good health.

This clone was counted between two and nine times. The rearrangement uses TRBV18 and TRBJ1-2; D gene ambiguous. Germline V CDR1 and CDR2: KGHSH, LQKENI. The CDR3 has 14 amino acids. Deletions cut 5 bases from V and 2 bases from J, with 12 bases between. As DNA, the CDR3 is TGTGCCAGCTCAAACGCCAGGAGAAACTATGGCTACACCTTC. This translates into CASSNARRNYGYTF.

This chain joins TRBV14 and TRBJ1-3; D gene unclear. The CDR3 runs 17 residues. With 2 bases removed from V and 2 bases from J, the gap between germline ends came to 16 bases. Germline V gives CDR1 SGHDN, CDR2 FVKESK. CDR3 bases: TGTGCCAGCAGCCAATCCCGACCAGGCGGTACTGGAAACACCATATATTTT. It yields the protein CASSQSRPGGTGNTIYF.

The chain joins TRBV5-1 to TRBJ2-3; TRBD2 aligns across 13 bases. The V segment lost 5 bases and the J segment 6 bases; nucleotides outside the gene matches: 6. Germline V gene lookup returns CDR1 SGHRS and CDR2 YFSETQ. The CDR3 length is 15 residues. In nucleotides, the CDR3 is TGCGCCAGCAGATCTGGGACTAGCGGGACCGATACGCAGTATTTT. This translates into CASRSGTSGTDTQYF. The full variable domain, rest sourced from reference TRBV5-1 and TRBJ2-3, is KAGVTQTPRYLIKTRGQQVTLSCSPISGHRSVSWYQQTPGQGLQFLFEYFSETQRNKGNFPGRFSGRQFSNSRSEMNVSTLELGDSALYLCASRSGTSGTDTQYFGPGTRLTVL.

With regard to this clone: A far larger clone is only one base removed, so a read error is likely. This rearrangement joins TRBV7-6 to TRBJ2-1, with D hard to call. The CDR3 has 13 amino acids. CDR1 and CDR2 from the germline V gene are SGHVS and FNYEAQ. Trimming left V 1 base short and J 5 bases short, with 6 bases between. The CDR3 DNA reads as TGTGCCAGCAGCTTAGGACGGAACAATGAGCAGTTCTTC. Translating gives CASSLGRNNEQFF. Filled out from reference TRBV7-6 and TRBJ2-1, the complete variable domain reads GAGVSQSPRYKVTKRGQDVALRCDPISGHVSLYWYRQALGQGPEFLTYFNYEAQQDKSGLPNDRFSAERPEGSISTLTIQRTEQRDSAMYRCASSLGRNNEQFFGPGTRLTVL.

In its sample, this clone was seen many times. The rearrangement joins TRBV7-2 to TRBJ2-3; no reliable D call. The CDR3 runs 11 residues. Trimming left V 4 bases short and J 3 bases short, with 2 bases between. Germline V gene data show CDR1 as SGHTA and CDR2 as FQGNSA. In DNA form, the CDR3 reads TGTGCCAGCAGCTCAACAGATACGCAGTATTTT. Protein sequence: CASSSTDTQYF.

This clone was counted between two and nine times. This chain links TRBV5-4 with TRBJ2-3; a weak D match, TRBD2 (6 bases). Between the trimmed V and J ends, which lost 0 bases and 2 bases, there was a span of 10 bases. CDR1 is SGHNT and CDR2 is YYREEE in the germline V gene (reference sequence). The CDR3 contains 15 residues. The CDR3 sequence is CASSLGTITTDTQYF. The CDR3 DNA sequence: TGTGCCAGCAGCTTGGGGACTATTACCACAGATACGCAGTATTTT.

This clone has just a few counts. V and J are TRBV14 and TRBJ1-1; D gene uncertain. CDR1 and CDR2 (germline): SGHDN, FVKESK. Trimming left V 0 bases short and J 0 bases short, with 2 bases between. This CDR3 region has 13 residues. The CDR3 here is CASSQDVNTEAFF. CDR3 coding DNA: TGTGCCAGCAGCCAAGATGTGAACACTGAAGCTTTCTTT.

This clone was recorded a few times. The chain employs TRBV5-1 and TRBJ2-1, with D possibly being TRBD1 (5 bases). V lost 0 bases, J lost 9 bases, and 13 bases lay in between. The length of the CDR3 is 14 residues. Germline lookup yields CDR1 SGHRS and CDR2 YFSETQ. The CDR3 sequence: CASSLAGHGSEQFF. The CDR3 nucleotides read TGCGCCAGCAGCTTGGCCGGACACGGATCTGAGCAGTTCTTC.

This clone was recorded a few times. This chain uses TRBV5-6 with TRBJ2-1, with a possible D match to TRBD1 (5 bases). The germline V gene has CDR1 SGHDT and CDR2 YYEEEE. CDR3 length equals 13 residues. V lost 2 bases to trimming and J lost 8 bases, with 11 bases between them. CDR3 DNA: TGTGCCAGCAGCTTCCCAGGGATGGATGAGCAGTTCTTC. Translated: CASSFPGMDEQFF.

This chain connects TRBV7-8 to TRBJ1-2; no firm D call. The CDR3 runs 17 residues. Germline assignment: CDR1 SGHVS and CDR2 FQNEAQ. Trimming left V 1 base short and J 5 bases short, with 20 bases between. CDR3 bases: TGTGCCAGCAGCTTAGACTTTGCGGCGCCCGGGATTTATGGCTACACCTTC. Protein sequence: CASSLDFAAPGIYGYTF.

This clone was found a few times. This sequence joins TRBV5-4 and TRBJ2-2, with 16 bases fitting TRBD2. CDR1 is SGHNT and CDR2 is YYREEE in the germline V gene (reference sequence). The V gene end was trimmed by 4 bases and the J gene end by 1 base; junction bases not matched to a gene: 7. CDR3 size: 19 residues. The CDR3 sequence is CASSQEGLAGGVNTGELFF. The CDR3 DNA is TGTGCCAGCAGCCAAGAGGGACTAGCGGGAGGGGTGAACACCGGGGAGCTGTTTTTT. Looking up the rest from reference TRBV5-4 and TRBJ2-2 gives the full variable domain: ETGVTQSPTHLIKTRGQQVTLRCSSQSGHNTVSWYQQALGQGPQFIFQYYREEENGRGNFPPRFSGLQFPNYSSELNVNALELDDSALYLCASSQEGLAGGVNTGELFFGEGSRLTVL.

This clone has just a few counts. This chain joins TRBV5-4 and TRBJ2-3; D may match TRBD1 or TRBD2 (5 bases each). The CDR3 loop spans 16 amino acids. Germline CDR1 is SGHNT and CDR2 is YYREEE (reference sequence). Trimming cost V 4 bases and J 2 bases, with 17 bases left between them. DNA of the CDR3: TGTGCCAGCAGCCAACGACGGGACGAGCACACAGATACGCAGTATTTT. Its translation: CASSQRRDEHTDTQYF.

The chain joins TRBV4-3 to TRBJ2-1, with TRBD1 matching 10 bases. Per the germline V gene, CDR1 is LGHNA and CDR2 is YSLEER. Losses at the gene ends were 4 bases for V and 5 bases for J; bases not matched to a gene: 20. This CDR3 has 20 amino acids. The CDR3 region has the DNA TGCGCCAGCAGCCTTAGGCCGGGACAGGGGCCGGCTAACTTAAACAATGAGCAGTTCTTC. Translation: CASSLRPGQGPANLNNEQFF.

Only a few counts were recorded for this clone. The chain links TRBV27 to TRBJ1-4; no clear D gene. The CDR3 has 15 residues. Germline CDR1 reads MNHEY; CDR2 reads SMNVEV (reference sequence). Trimming took 0 bases from V and 4 from J, leaving 9 bases between them. Here the CDR3 DNA reads TGTGCCAGCAGTTTATCACGCCGGGTTAATGAAAAACTGTTTTTT. Its protein product is CASSLSRRVNEKLFF.

There are many counts of this clone. V usage is TRBV7-9 and J usage is TRBJ2-3; D perhaps matches TRBD1 (6 bases). Germline loops: CDR1 SEHNR, CDR2 FQNEAQ (reference sequence). The V and J ends lost 3 bases and 2 bases respectively, with 9 bases between them. The CDR3 totals 14 residues. The DNA for the CDR3 is TGTGCCAGCAGCTTTAGGGGGTTCACAGATACGCAGTATTTT. It specifies CASSFRGFTDTQYF. Filled out from reference TRBV7-9 and TRBJ2-3, the complete variable domain reads DTGVSQNPRHKITKRGQNVTFRCDPISEHNRLYWYRQTLGQGPEFLTYFQNEAQLEKSRLLSDRFSAERPKGSFSTLEIQRTEQGDSAMYLCASSFRGFTDTQYFGPGTRLTVL.

The chain couples TRBV28 to TRBJ2-2; 9 bases are a match to TRBD1. In germline, CDR1 is MDHEN, CDR2 SYDVKM. The V gene end was trimmed by 4 bases and the J gene end by 3 bases; junction bases not matched to a gene: 6. This CDR3 is 16 amino acids long. The CDR3 loop reads CASSSPGQGYTGELFF. CDR3 DNA: TGTGCCAGCAGTTCACCGGGACAGGGCTACACCGGGGAGCTGTTTTTT.

This clone showed up just a few times. The chain has TRBV7-2 and TRBJ2-1; tentatively, D is TRBD2 (5 bases). The CDR3 runs 14 residues. Germline CDR1 reads SGHTA; CDR2 reads FQGNSA. Trimming removed 5 bases from V and 4 bases from J, with 12 bases in between. CDR3 protein: CASSPQSGYNEQFF. The CDR3 DNA sequence: TGTGCCAGCAGCCCTCAAAGCGGTTACAATGAGCAGTTCTTC. The full variable domain, rest sourced from reference TRBV7-2 and TRBJ2-1, is GAGVSQSPSNKVTEKGKDVELRCDPISGHTALYWYRQSLGQGLEFLIYFQGNSAPDKSGLPSDRFSAERTGGSVSTLTIQRTQQEDSAVYLCASSPQSGYNEQFFGPGTRLTVL.

This clone turned up a few times. The rearrangement uses TRBV7-9 and TRBJ2-1; TRBD2 matches 13 bases. The CDR3 has 15 residues. V lost 5 bases and J lost 7; bases outside the gene matches: 5. Germline CDR1 is SEHNR and CDR2 is FQNEAQ (reference sequence). For the CDR3, the DNA is TGTGCCAGCAGCCCTAGGACTAGCGGGAGTAATGAGCAGTTCTTC. Its translation is CASSPRTSGSNEQFF.

The chain combines TRBV15 with TRBJ2-5; 7 bases are a match to TRBD1. Germline V gives CDR1 LNHNV, CDR2 YYDKDF (reference sequence). The CDR3 consists of 16 residues. V gave up 0 bases and J gave up 5 bases; unmatched junction bases: 9. The chain's CDR3 is CATSRDLQGQQETQYF. The CDR3 DNA reads TGTGCCACCAGCAGAGACTTACAGGGGCAACAGGAGACCCAGTACTTC. Filled out from reference TRBV15 and TRBJ2-5, the complete variable domain reads DAMVIQNPRYQVTQFGKPVTLSCSQTLNHNVMYWYQQKSSQAPKLLFHYYDKDFNNEADTPDNFQSRRPNTSFCFLDIRSPGLGDTAMYLCATSRDLQGQQETQYFGPGTRLLVL.

This clone came up a few times. In DNA, the CDR3 is TGTGCCAGCAGTTTAGGGCCGGGCAGGGTAGCCAAAAACATTCAGTACTTC. Protein sequence: CASSLGPGRVAKNIQYF. This chain connects TRBV28 to TRBJ2-4, with TRBD1 as a possible D gene (5 bases). Deletions cut 2 bases from V and 0 bases from J, with 14 bases between. Germline CDR1 MDHEN, CDR2 SYDVKM. The CDR3 is made up of 17 amino acids.

The genes are TRBV19 and TRBJ1-4, with 8 positions matching TRBD1. The CDR3 loop spans 14 amino acids. The V gene's germline CDR1 is LNHDA and CDR2 SQIVND (reference sequence). J gave up 4 bases and V 4 bases, and 2 bases lay outside the gene matches. This chain's CDR3 is CASSTTGDNEKLFF. The CDR3 DNA follows: TGTGCCAGTAGTACGACAGGGGATAATGAAAAACTGTTTTTT.

This clone was found a few times. The CDR3 protein is CASSFWDRQETQYF. In nucleotides, the CDR3 is TGTGCCAGCAGTTTCTGGGACAGGCAAGAGACCCAGTACTTC. The genes are TRBV28 and TRBJ2-5; 8 nucleotides line up with TRBD1. The V gene end was trimmed by 3 bases and the J gene end by 2 bases; junction bases not matched to a gene: 2. CDR1 is MDHEN and CDR2 is SYDVKM in the germline V gene. The CDR3 loop spans 14 amino acids.

This clone was counted between two and nine times. The chain recombines TRBV28 with TRBJ1-2, with TRBD1 matching over 9 bases. CDR1 MDHEN and CDR2 SYDVKM come from the germline V gene. The CDR3 loop spans 14 amino acids. V dropped 3 bases and J dropped 7; count of bases not matched to a gene: 6. This CDR3 reads CASSFGQGTSGYTF. Here the CDR3 DNA reads TGTGCCAGCAGTTTCGGACAGGGGACGAGTGGCTACACCTTC.

The sample holds a few counts of this clone. V gene TRBV7-2 combines with J gene TRBJ2-7; weak D call: TRBD1 (5 bases). V was clipped by 1 base and J by 3 bases, with 16 bases between them. Germline values: CDR1 SGHTA, CDR2 FQGNSA. This CDR3 comprises 16 residues. This chain's CDR3 is CASSLERGSQGYEQYF. In DNA form, the CDR3 reads TGTGCCAGCAGCTTAGAAAGGGGCAGCCAGGGCTACGAGCAGTACTTC.